These 10 T cell receptor beta chains originate from one sample sequenced in a study of siplizumab effects on memory and regulatory T cells. The repertoire was sequenced with immunoSEQ multiplex PCR; TCRdb's copy has only in-frame clones and lacks some. Of roughly 60,000 clones listed, 90% to 97% are singletons. Sequencing was done on a sample of naive CD8+ T cells sorted from blood. Receptor source: a human donor in good health.

V gene TRBV5-4 combines with J gene TRBJ2-7; 9 positions match TRBD1. Germline V lookup: CDR1 SGHNT, CDR2 YYREEE (reference sequence). The CDR3 contains 14 residues. V lost 4 bases and J lost 7; bases outside the gene matches: 9. The CDR3 reads CASSLGTGPSEQYF. The DNA of the CDR3 is TGTGCCAGCAGCCTAGGGACAGGGCCCTCGGAGCAGTACTTC.

The chain couples TRBV5-6 to TRBJ1-3; 8 positions match TRBD1. Unmatched junction bases numbered 6, after V lost 6 bases and J lost 7 bases. Germline lookup yields CDR1 SGHDT and CDR2 YYEEEE. This CDR3 contains 13 residues. CDR3 nucleotide sequence: TGTGCCAGCACCTCGACAGGGGAGAACACCATATATTTT. It specifies CASTSTGENTIYF.

The chain combines TRBV4-1 with TRBJ1-1; 8 nucleotides align to TRBD1. V trimming: 1 base; J trimming: 4 bases; junction bases outside the gene matches: 2. The CDR3 is 14 residues long. Germline CDR1 reads MGHRA; CDR2 reads YSYEKL. CDR3 in amino acids: CASSQGQGLTEAFF. The CDR3 coding sequence is TGCGCCAGCAGCCAAGGACAGGGGCTCACTGAAGCTTTCTTT.

The chain has TRBV7-3 and TRBJ1-1; maybe TRBD1 (6 bases). The CDR3 runs to 13 residues. Germline-derived CDR1 and CDR2 are SGHTA and FQGTGA. Deletions cut 5 bases from V and 1 base from J, with 8 bases between. The CDR3 nucleotides are TGTGCCAGCAGCCGGGGACAGAACACTGAAGCTTTCTTT. Protein sequence: CASSRGQNTEAFF.

A single count supports this clone. V and J are TRBV5-1 and TRBJ2-1; D might be TRBD2 (7 bases). V was shortened by 0 bases and J by 9 bases, with 10 bases between the two germline ends. The CDR3 sequence is 13 residues long. CDR1 is SGHRS, CDR2 YFSETQ, per germline. DNA for the CDR3: TGCGCCAGCAGCTTGGAGGGGGGGATTGAGCAGTTCTTC. Protein product: CASSLEGGIEQFF. Looking up the rest from reference TRBV5-1 and TRBJ2-1 gives the full variable domain: KAGVTQTPRYLIKTRGQQVTLSCSPISGHRSVSWYQQTPGQGLQFLFEYFSETQRNKGNFPGRFSGRQFSNSRSEMNVSTLELGDSALYLCASSLEGGIEQFFGPGTRLTVL.

This clone was found a few times. The chain uses TRBV7-9 and TRBJ2-2; D call uncertain. Trimming cost V 11 bases and J 6 bases, with 13 bases left between them. There are 12 residues in the CDR3. Germline V gene lookup returns CDR1 SEHNR and CDR2 FQNEAQ (reference sequence). The CDR3 DNA is TGTGCCTGCAATCCCGTGGCCGGGGAGCTGTTTTTT. Protein product: CACNPVAGELFF. Supplemented by reference TRBV7-9 and TRBJ2-2, the full variable domain reads DTGVSQNPRHKITKRGQNVTFRCDPISEHNRLYWYRQTLGQGPEFLTYFQNEAQLEKSRLLSDRFSAERPKGSFSTLEIQRTEQGDSAMYLCACNPVAGELFFGEGSRLTVL.

The J gene is TRBJ1-5, the V gene TRBV28, with a weak D call TRBD1 (5 bases). Deletions cut 3 bases from V and 1 base from J, with 22 bases between. The CDR3 sequence is 19 residues long. Germline values: CDR1 MDHEN, CDR2 SYDVKM. CDR3 in amino acids: CASSFVFGGEVGSNQPQHF. CDR3 sequence (DNA): TGTGCCAGCAGTTTTGTTTTTGGAGGGGAAGTCGGGAGCAATCAGCCCCAGCATTTT.

The rearrangement joins TRBV7-9 to TRBJ2-5; D unclear. Trimming removed 2 bases from V and 1 base from J, with 8 bases in between. Germline assignment: CDR1 SEHNR and CDR2 FQNEAQ (reference sequence). The CDR3 extends over 14 amino acids. The CDR3 loop is CASSLPDGQETQYF. Here the CDR3 DNA reads TGTGCCAGCAGCTTACCGGACGGCCAAGAGACCCAGTACTTC.

V is TRBV4-3 and J is TRBJ2-7; 9 bases align to TRBD1. Per germline, CDR1 LGHNA and CDR2 YSLEER. This CDR3 has 15 residues. Trimming at V came to 3 bases and at J to 2 bases, leaving 5 bases not matched to a gene. The CDR3, as DNA: TGCGCCAGCAGCCAGGGGACAGGGCCCGCCTACGAGCAGTACTTC. Protein: CASSQGTGPAYEQYF.

The J gene is TRBJ2-5, the V gene TRBV7-2; D not certain. Trimming pared 5 bases from V and 5 bases from J, leaving 12 bases between. The CDR3 spans 13 residues. Looked up from germline, CDR1 is SGHTA and CDR2 is FQGNSA. In nucleotides, the CDR3 is TGTGCCAGCAGCCTCGACAAAGGGGAGACCCAGTACTTC. This codes for CASSLDKGETQYF.